Each of the 10 T cell receptor beta chains below was sequenced from the same sample in a study of T cell responses to AZD1222 COVID-19 vaccine. Measured with immunoSEQ multiplex PCR; TCRdb has only the in-frame clones, and not every one. The table records 35,000 to 45,000 clones, around 81% of them present only once. This specimen consisted of peripheral blood, obtained on day 0 of AZD1222 vaccination. The source of these receptors is an adult in good health.

This sequence joins TRBV19 and TRBJ1-5; D uncertain. V was shortened by 5 bases and J by 0 bases, with 11 bases between the two germline ends. The CDR3 is 15 amino acids. CDR1 is LNHDA, CDR2 SQIVND, per germline (reference sequence). The CDR3 reads CASSEIGNSNQPQHF. The DNA for the CDR3 is TGTGCCAGTAGTGAGATTGGGAATAGCAATCAGCCCCAGCATTTT.

The chain recombines TRBV28 with TRBJ2-1; 7 bases map to TRBD2. Germline CDR1 MDHEN, CDR2 SYDVKM. This CDR3 contains 14 residues. The V gene end was trimmed by 6 bases and the J gene end by 4 bases; junction bases not matched to a gene: 6. In DNA, the CDR3 is TGTGCCAGCAGCCCTGGCGGGGGTTACAATGAGCAGTTCTTC. This translates into CASSPGGGYNEQFF.

This clone has a single count. The chain links TRBV27 to TRBJ1-2; 10 nucleotides match TRBD1. The CDR3 runs 14 residues. CDR1 is MNHEY, CDR2 SMNVEV, per germline (reference sequence). V shed 6 bases, J shed 3 bases, and the junction held 4 bases outside the gene matches. This CDR3 reads CASRPTGGYYGYTF. The CDR3 DNA follows: TGTGCCAGCAGGCCGACAGGGGGCTACTATGGCTACACCTTC.

This clone was found a few times. The chain joins TRBV5-1 to TRBJ1-3, with D maybe TRBD1 (6 bases). V was trimmed by 0 bases and J by 0 bases, leaving 13 bases between them. The CDR3 extends over 17 amino acids. The germline CDR1 and CDR2 sequences are SGHRS and YFSETQ. CDR3 bases: TGCGCCAGCAGCTTGGACGGGACATCCATCTCTGGAAACACCATATATTTT. Residues: CASSLDGTSISGNTIYF.

The V gene is TRBV3-1 (or the pseudogene TRBV3-2), the J gene TRBJ2-3; no definite D call. The germline gives CDR1 LGHDT, CDR2 YNNKEL (reference sequence). V was trimmed by 1 base and J by 2 bases, leaving 7 bases between them. This CDR3 spans 14 amino acids. The CDR3 is CASSQGRFTDTQYF. CDR3 bases: TGTGCCAGCAGCCAAGGCAGGTTCACAGATACGCAGTATTTT.

The chain recombines TRBV28 with TRBJ1-6, with D perhaps TRBD1 (5 bases). Germline V gene lookup returns CDR1 MDHEN and CDR2 SYDVKM. The CDR3 runs 12 residues. V lost 5 bases, J lost 7 bases, and 6 bases lay in between. Here the CDR3 reads CASSRGNSPLHF. The CDR3 nucleotides read TGTGCCAGCAGTCGGGGGAATTCACCCCTCCACTTT.

V usage is TRBV11-2 and J usage is TRBJ2-1; 11 bases map to TRBD2. Germline CDR1 reads SGHAT; CDR2 reads FQNNGV. The CDR3 sequence is 16 residues long. Trimming at V came to 5 bases and at J to 3 bases, leaving 6 bases not matched to a gene. The CDR3 is CASSPYLAGGYNEQFF. CDR3 nucleotide sequence: TGTGCCAGCAGCCCCTATCTAGCGGGGGGCTACAATGAGCAGTTCTTC.

The rearrangement uses TRBV5-5 and TRBJ2-7; D is uncertain. This CDR3 comprises 14 residues. Per germline, CDR1 SGHKS and CDR2 YYEKEE (reference sequence). The ends were cut back, 2 bases at V and 5 bases at J, with 14 bases in the middle. CDR3 DNA: TGTGCCAGCAGCTTTGGTCATCATACTGACGAGCAGTACTTC. The encoded protein is CASSFGHHTDEQYF.

The chain has TRBV29-1 and TRBJ1-1; D possibly corresponds to TRBD1 (6 bases). Trimming shortened V by 5 bases and J by 4 bases, and 11 bases separated the two germline ends. Germline V gene sequence: CDR1 SQVTM, CDR2 ANQGSEA. The CDR3 covers 12 residues. The CDR3 DNA reads as TGCAGCGTTCAGAGGGGGTCCACTGAAGCTTTCTTT. Amino acid sequence: CSVQRGSTEAFF.

The chain is built from TRBV3-1 (or the pseudogene TRBV3-2) and TRBJ2-5; D may be TRBD2 (6 bases). Germline assignment: CDR1 LGHDT and CDR2 YNNKEL (reference sequence). The CDR3 length is 16 residues. V dropped 7 bases and J dropped 5 bases, with 23 bases sitting between them. Here the CDR3 DNA reads TGTGCCAGCATACTCGGAGGGGCCAAGGGGTGGGAGACCCAGTACTTC. This encodes CASILGGAKGWETQYF.